The clone carrying this T cell receptor beta chain has only a few counts. This sample is part of a study of T cell changes during pregnancy in multiple sclerosis. Using immunoSEQ multiplex PCR, the repertoire was profiled, and TCRdb retains in-frame clones only, with some absent. The profile covers over 85,000 clones, with around nine tenths appearing a single time and approximately 0.76% taken by the ten largest. CDR3 length equals 13 residues. Germline V gene data show CDR1 as MNHNS and CDR2 as SASEGT. The V and J ends lost 7 bases and 2 bases respectively, with 8 bases between them. This sequence joins TRBV6-1 and TRBJ1-4; no firm D call. Source: peripheral blood, taken in the second trimester of pregnancy. The origin of this receptor is a female donor in good health, enrolled as a control in a pregnancy study. This chain's CDR3 is CASNTPTNEKLFF. The CDR3 DNA reads TGTGCCAGCAATACTCCCACTAATGAAAAACTGTTTTTT.